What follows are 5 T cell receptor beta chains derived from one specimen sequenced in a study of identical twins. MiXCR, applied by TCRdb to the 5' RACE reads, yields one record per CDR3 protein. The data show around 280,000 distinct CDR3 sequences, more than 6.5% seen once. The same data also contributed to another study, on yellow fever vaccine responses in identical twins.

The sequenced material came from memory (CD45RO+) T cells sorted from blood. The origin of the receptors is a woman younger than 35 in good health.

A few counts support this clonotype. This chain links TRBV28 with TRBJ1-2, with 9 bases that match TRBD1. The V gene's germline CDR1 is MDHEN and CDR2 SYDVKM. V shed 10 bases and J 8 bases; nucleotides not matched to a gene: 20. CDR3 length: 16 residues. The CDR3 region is CATFGSPGQGIRGYTF. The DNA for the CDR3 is TGTGCCACCTTTGGGTCCCCGGGACAGGGAATTAGGGGCTACACCTTC.

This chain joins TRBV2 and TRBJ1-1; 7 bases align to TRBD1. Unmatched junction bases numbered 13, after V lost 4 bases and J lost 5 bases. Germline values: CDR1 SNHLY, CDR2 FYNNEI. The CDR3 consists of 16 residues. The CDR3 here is CASSVVATGYGTEAFF. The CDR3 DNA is TGTGCCAGCAGTGTTGTCGCGACAGGGTATGGGACTGAAGCTTTCTTT.

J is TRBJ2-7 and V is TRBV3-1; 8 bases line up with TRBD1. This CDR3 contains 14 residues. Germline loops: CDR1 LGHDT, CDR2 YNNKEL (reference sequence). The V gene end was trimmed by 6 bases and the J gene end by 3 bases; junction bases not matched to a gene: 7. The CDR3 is CASSYRDRFYEQYF. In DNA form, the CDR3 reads TGTGCCAGCAGTTACCGGGACAGGTTCTACGAGCAGTACTTC.

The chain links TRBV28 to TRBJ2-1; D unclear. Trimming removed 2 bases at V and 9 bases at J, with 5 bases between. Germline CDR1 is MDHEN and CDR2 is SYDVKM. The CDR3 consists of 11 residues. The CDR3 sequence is CASSLTREQFF. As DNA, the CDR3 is TGTGCCAGCAGTTTAACTCGTGAGCAGTTCTTC.

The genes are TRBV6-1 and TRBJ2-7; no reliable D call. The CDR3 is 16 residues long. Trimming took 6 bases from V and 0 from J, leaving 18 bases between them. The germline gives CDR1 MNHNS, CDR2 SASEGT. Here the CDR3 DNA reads TGTGCCAGCAGCCGTGGGATGGGTACCTTCTCCTACGAGCAGTACGTC. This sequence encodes CASSRGMGTFSYEQYV.